This T cell receptor (beta chain) appears in the sequencing data of a study of blood T cell repertoires in COVID-19. Germline CDR1 reads KGHSH; CDR2 reads LQKENI. This CDR3 has 13 residues. Trimming took off 2 bases at V and 6 bases at J, with 10 bases between the two ends. Per the original methods: It was from reference gene primer amplification that nucleated cell counts were estimated. This table comes from immunoSEQ multiplex PCR, and its TCRdb copy is limited to in-frame clones, with some not included. That table furnishes V, J and clone size, whereas the DNA furnished D and trimming. The data hold around 110,000 clones, with roughly 88% observed a single time.

Sequencing was carried out using peripheral blood. The gene calls are TRBV18 and TRBJ1-2; D remains unclear. The source of this sequence is a man in his forties with acute or convalescent COVID-19. CDR3 sequence (DNA): TGTGCCAGCTCACCAACCCCCGGTAATGGCTACACCTTC. This translates into CASSPTPGNGYTF.